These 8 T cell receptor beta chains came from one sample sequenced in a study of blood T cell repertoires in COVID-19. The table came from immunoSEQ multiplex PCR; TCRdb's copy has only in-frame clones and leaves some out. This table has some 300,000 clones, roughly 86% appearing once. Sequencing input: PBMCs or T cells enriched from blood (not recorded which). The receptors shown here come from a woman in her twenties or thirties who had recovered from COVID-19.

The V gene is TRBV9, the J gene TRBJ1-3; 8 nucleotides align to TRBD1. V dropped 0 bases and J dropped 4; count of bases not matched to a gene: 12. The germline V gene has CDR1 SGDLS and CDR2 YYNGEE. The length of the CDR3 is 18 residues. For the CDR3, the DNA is TGTGCCAGCAGCGTAGGTCCGCAGGGGGCGAAAGTAGGAAACACCATATATTTT. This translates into CASSVGPQGAKVGNTIYF.

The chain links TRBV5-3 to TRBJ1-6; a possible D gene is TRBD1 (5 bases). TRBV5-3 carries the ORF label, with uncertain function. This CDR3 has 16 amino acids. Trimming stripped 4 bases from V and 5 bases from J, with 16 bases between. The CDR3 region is CARSKNRLPNNSPLHF. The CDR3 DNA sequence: TGTGCCAGAAGCAAGAACAGGTTACCGAATAATTCACCCCTCCACTTT.

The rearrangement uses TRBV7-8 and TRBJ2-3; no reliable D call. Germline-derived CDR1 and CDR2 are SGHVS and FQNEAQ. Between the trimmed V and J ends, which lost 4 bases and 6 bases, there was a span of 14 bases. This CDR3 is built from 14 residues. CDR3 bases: TGTGCCAGCAGCTACGACTCCCCATCTGATACGCAGTATTTT. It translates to CASSYDSPSDTQYF.

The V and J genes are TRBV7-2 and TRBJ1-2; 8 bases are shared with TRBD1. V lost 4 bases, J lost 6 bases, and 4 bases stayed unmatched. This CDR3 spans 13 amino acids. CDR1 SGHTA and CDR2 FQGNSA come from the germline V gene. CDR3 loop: CASSSDRVDGYTF. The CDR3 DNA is TGTGCCAGCAGCTCGGACAGGGTGGATGGCTACACCTTC.

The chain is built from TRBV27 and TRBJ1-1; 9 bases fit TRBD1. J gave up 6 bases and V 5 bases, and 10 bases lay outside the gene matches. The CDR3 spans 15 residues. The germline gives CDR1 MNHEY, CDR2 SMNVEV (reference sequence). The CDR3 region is CASSPRTGVGAEAFF. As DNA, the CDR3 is TGTGCCAGCAGTCCCCGGACAGGGGTTGGGGCTGAAGCTTTCTTT.

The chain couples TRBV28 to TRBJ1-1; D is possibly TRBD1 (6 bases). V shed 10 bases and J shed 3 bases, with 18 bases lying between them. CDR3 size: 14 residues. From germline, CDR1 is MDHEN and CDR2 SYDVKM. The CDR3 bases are TGTGCCACCGTAACCCACCAGGGGTACACTGAAGCTTTCTTT. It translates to CATVTHQGYTEAFF.

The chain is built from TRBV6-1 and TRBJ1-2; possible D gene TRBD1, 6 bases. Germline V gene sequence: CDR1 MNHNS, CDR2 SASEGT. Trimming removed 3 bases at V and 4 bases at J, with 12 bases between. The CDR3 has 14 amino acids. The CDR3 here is CASSEGARGYGYTF. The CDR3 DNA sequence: TGTGCCAGCAGTGAGGGGGCTAGGGGCTATGGCTACACCTTC.

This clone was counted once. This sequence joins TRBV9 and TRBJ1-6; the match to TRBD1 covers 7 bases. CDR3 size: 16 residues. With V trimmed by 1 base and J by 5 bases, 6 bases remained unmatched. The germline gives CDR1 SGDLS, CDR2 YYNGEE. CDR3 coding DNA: TGTGCCAGCAGCGTATCCGGGACAGCGAATAATTCACCCCTCCACTTT. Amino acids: CASSVSGTANNSPLHF.